Sequencing of this T cell receptor (beta chain) was carried out in a study of T cell clones after liver transplantation. As for the study in general: Blood was drawn pre-transplant, before withdrawal, and after full or failed withdrawal.

Concerning this clone itself: The antigen is unknown.

Study conclusions and caveats: Low donor cell numbers restricted donor-reactive repertoire measurement in a couple of subjects.

TCRdb keeps only in-frame clones here, not all; method: immunoSEQ multiplex PCR. The repertoire holds tens of thousands of clones, around 70% seen once, with about a tenth in the top ten. Germline V gene sequence: CDR1 KGHSH, CDR2 LQKENI. This CDR3 has 13 amino acids. Between the trimmed V and J ends, which lost 6 bases and 3 bases, there was a span of 11 bases. The gene calls are TRBV18 and TRBJ1-2; D gene uncertain. The receptor was isolated from a human patient who received a liver transplant. Among the T cells, some may be from the graft donor. Sequencing used CD4+ T cells from blood, obtained at the 22-month timepoint. This CDR3 reads CASSEAGHYGYTF. CDR3 DNA: TGTGCCAGCTCCGAGGCGGGTCACTATGGCTACACCTTC.